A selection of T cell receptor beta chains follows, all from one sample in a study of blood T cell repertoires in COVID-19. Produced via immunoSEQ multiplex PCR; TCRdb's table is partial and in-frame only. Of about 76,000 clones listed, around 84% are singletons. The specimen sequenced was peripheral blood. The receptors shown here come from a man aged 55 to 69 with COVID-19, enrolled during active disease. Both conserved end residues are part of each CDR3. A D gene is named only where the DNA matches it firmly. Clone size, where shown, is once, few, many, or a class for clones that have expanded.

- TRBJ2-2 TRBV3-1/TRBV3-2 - CASSPPSGELFF TGTGCCAGCAGCCCACCGAGTGGGGAGCTGTTTTTT
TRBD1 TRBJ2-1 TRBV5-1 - CASSLGDRSIEQFF TGCGCCAGCAGCTTGGGGGACAGATCAATTGAGCAGTTCTTC
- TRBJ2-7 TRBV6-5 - CASRRSPVSVYEQYF TGTGCCAGCAGGAGGTCCCCGGTTTCGGTATACGAGCAGTACTTC
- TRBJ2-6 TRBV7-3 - CASSLLAPSSGANVLTF TGTGCCAGCAGCTTACTAGCACCGAGCTCTGGGGCCAACGTCCTGACTTTC
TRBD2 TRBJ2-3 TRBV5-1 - CASSSGLAGTDTQYF TGCGCCAGCAGCTCGGGACTAGCGGGCACAGATACGCAGTATTTT
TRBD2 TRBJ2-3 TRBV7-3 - CASSFLAGGTDTQYF TGTGCCAGCAGCTTTCTAGCGGGGGGCACAGATACGCAGTATTTT
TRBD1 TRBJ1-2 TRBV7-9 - CAWRQGDSGYTF TGTGCCTGGAGACAGGGGGATAGTGGCTACACCTTC
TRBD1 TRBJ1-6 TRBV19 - CASKDGQGHSPLHF TGTGCCAGTAAAGACGGACAGGGCCATTCACCCCTCCACTTT
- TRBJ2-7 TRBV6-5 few CASSYSASRSYEQYF TGTGCCAGCAGTTACTCGGCCTCCCGATCCTACGAGCAGTACTTC
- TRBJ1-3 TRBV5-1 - CASSLGQGGHDGNTIYF TGCGCCAGCAGCTTGGGCCAGGGAGGGCATGATGGAAACACCATATATTTT
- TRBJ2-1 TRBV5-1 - CASSLSGVDNEQFF TGCGCCAGCAGCTTGTCGGGGGTTGACAATGAGCAGTTCTTC
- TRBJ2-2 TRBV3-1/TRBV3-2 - CASSPPGGANGELFF TGTGCCAGCAGCCCGCCTGGGGGCGCAAACGGGGAGCTGTTTTTT
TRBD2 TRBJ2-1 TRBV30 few CAWSVLWGEGRREQFF TGTGCCTGGAGTGTACTCTGGGGGGAGGGCCGTCGAGAGCAGTTCTTC
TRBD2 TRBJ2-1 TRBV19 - CASSIEAGLAGGSAQFF TGTGCCAGTAGTATAGAGGCCGGACTAGCGGGAGGTTCTGCCCAGTTCTTC
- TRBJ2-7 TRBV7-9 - CASSNTGSEQYF TGTGCCAGCAGCAATACAGGGTCCGAGCAGTACTTC
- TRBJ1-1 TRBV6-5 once CASRTQNTEAFF TGTGCCAGCCGCACACAGAACACTGAAGCTTTCTTT
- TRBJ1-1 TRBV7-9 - CASSLAPRSGKSEAFF TGTGCCAGCAGCTTAGCGCCCAGATCGGGGAAGTCTGAAGCTTTCTTT
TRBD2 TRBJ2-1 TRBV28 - CASSFGGGQGYEQFF TGTGCCAGCAGTTTCGGCGGGGGGCAGGGGTATGAGCAGTTCTTC
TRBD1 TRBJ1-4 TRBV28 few CASSKMDRGGEKLFF TGTGCCAGCAGTAAAATGGACAGGGGGGGTGAAAAACTGTTTTTT
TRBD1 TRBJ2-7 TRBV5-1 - CASSFQDRAYEQYF TGCGCCAGCAGCTTCCAGGACAGGGCTTACGAGCAGTACTTC
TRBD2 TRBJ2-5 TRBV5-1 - CASSSSGVEETQYF TGCGCCAGCAGCTCAAGCGGGGTGGAAGAGACCCAGTACTTC
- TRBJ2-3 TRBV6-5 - CASNPQGSGTDTQYF TGTGCCAGCAATCCACAGGGTTCGGGCACAGATACGCAGTATTTT
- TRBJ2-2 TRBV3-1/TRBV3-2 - CASNPQGRGGELFF TGTGCCAGCAACCCACAGGGTCGGGGCGGGGAGCTGTTTTTT
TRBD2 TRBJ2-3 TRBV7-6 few CASSPVVAGGGDTQYF TGTGCCAGCAGCCCCGTCGTAGCGGGAGGAGGGGATACGCAGTATTTT
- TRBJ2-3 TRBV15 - CATSRGGAGADTQYF TGTGCCACCAGCAGAGGAGGTGCGGGGGCCGATACGCAGTATTTT
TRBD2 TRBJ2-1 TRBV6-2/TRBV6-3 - CASSYGREGINEQFF TGTGCCAGCAGTTACGGTCGGGAGGGTATTAATGAGCAGTTCTTC
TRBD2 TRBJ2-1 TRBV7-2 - CASSLGFGLVYNEQFF TGTGCCAGCAGCTTAGGCTTCGGACTAGTTTACAATGAGCAGTTCTTC
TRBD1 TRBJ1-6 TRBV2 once CASSRRDRGPNSPLHF TGTGCCAGCAGCCGAAGGGACAGGGGGCCCAATTCACCCCTCCACTTT
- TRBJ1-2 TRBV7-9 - CASEPWGGAGGYTF TGTGCCAGCGAACCTTGGGGGGGGGCCGGTGGCTACACCTTC
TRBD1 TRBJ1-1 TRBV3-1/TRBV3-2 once CASSQAGDRGTEAFF TGTGCCAGCAGCCAAGCCGGGGACAGGGGGACTGAAGCTTTCTTT
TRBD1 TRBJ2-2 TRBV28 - CASSSARGSENTGELFF TGTGCCAGCAGTTCGGCCAGGGGGAGTGAGAACACCGGGGAGCTGTTTTTT
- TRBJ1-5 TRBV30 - CAWTGGGDQPQHF TGTGCCTGGACCGGAGGAGGTGATCAGCCCCAGCATTTT
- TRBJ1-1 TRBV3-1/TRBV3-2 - CASSPDGGTGNTEAFF TGTGCCAGCAGCCCCGATGGGGGCACTGGGAACACTGAAGCTTTCTTT
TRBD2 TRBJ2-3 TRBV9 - CASSVLSGTSTDTQYF TGTGCCAGCAGCGTGCTTAGCGGGACTAGCACAGATACGCAGTATTTT
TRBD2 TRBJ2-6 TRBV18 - CASSRVAGGDGANVLTF TGTGCCAGCTCACGCGTAGCGGGAGGTGACGGGGCCAACGTCCTGACTTTC
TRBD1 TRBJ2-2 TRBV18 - CASSPVQGVGGELFF TGTGCCAGCTCACCAGTACAGGGGGTCGGCGGGGAGCTGTTTTTT
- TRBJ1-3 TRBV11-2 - CASSYRVDYSGNTIYF TGTGCCAGCAGCTACCGCGTTGACTATAGTGGAAACACCATATATTTT
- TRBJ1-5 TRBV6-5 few CASRPSTQGGQPQHF TGTGCCAGCAGACCCTCGACCCAGGGTGGACAGCCCCAGCATTTT
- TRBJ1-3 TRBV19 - CASSIVHGGASGNTIYF TGTGCCAGTAGTATAGTTCACGGGGGGGCCTCTGGAAACACCATATATTTT
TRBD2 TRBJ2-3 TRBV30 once CAWSVGLAGVIDTQYF TGTGCCTGGAGTGTGGGACTAGCGGGAGTTATAGATACGCAGTATTTT
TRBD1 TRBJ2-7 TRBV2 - CASNPGQDGKRPSF TGTGCCAGCAATCCAGGACAGGACGGAAAGCGGCCTAGCTTC
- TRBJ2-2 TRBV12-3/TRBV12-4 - CASSLFRSGELFF TGTGCCAGCAGTTTATTCAGGTCCGGGGAGCTGTTTTTT
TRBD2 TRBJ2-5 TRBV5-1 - CARPGGTQETQYF TGCGCCCGTCCGGGAGGGACACAAGAGACCCAGTACTTC
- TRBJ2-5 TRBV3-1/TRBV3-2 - CASSQYTGTQETQYF TGTGCCAGCAGCCAATACACAGGGACCCAAGAGACCCAGTACTTC
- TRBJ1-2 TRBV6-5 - CASSYSMVGADGYTF TGTGCCAGCAGTTACTCGATGGTTGGGGCTGATGGCTACACCTTC
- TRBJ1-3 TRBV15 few CATSRSARVDSGNTIYF TGTGCCACCAGCAGATCGGCCAGGGTGGACTCTGGAAACACCATATATTTT
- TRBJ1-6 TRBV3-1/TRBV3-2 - CASSQADYNSPLHF TGTGCCAGCAGCCAAGCAGATTATAATTCACCCCTCCACTTT
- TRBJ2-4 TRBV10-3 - CAIGREAQNIQYF TGTGCCATAGGCAGGGAAGCTCAAAACATTCAGTACTTC
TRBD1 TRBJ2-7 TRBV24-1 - CATSDRQGGEQYF TGTGCCACCAGTGATCGACAGGGGGGCGAGCAGTACTTC
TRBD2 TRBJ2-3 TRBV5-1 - CASSRTSGRVTDTQYF TGCGCCAGCAGCCGGACTAGCGGGAGGGTCACAGATACGCAGTATTTT
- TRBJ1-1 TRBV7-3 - CASSATGNTEAFF TGTGCCAGCAGCGCGACAGGGAACACTGAAGCTTTCTTT
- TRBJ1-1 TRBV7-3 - CASSSGVNTEAFF TGTGCCAGCAGCTCCGGGGTTAACACTGAAGCTTTCTTT
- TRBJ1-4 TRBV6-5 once CASSYSPPPAGEKLFF TGTGCCAGCAGTTACTCTCCCCCCCCAGCGGGCGAAAAACTGTTTTTT
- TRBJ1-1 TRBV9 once CASSVGAQPRIAEAFF TGTGCCAGCAGCGTAGGAGCACAGCCCAGGATCGCTGAAGCTTTCTTT
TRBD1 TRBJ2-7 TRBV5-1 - CASRQGSGASYEQYF TGCGCCAGCAGACAGGGGTCCGGGGCCTCCTACGAGCAGTACTTC
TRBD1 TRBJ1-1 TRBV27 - CASSRWDRGTEAFF TGTGCCAGCAGTCGATGGGACAGGGGCACTGAAGCTTTCTTT
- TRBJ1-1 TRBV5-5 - CASSTLLGENTEAFF TGTGCCAGCAGCACCCTCTTAGGAGAAAACACTGAAGCTTTCTTT
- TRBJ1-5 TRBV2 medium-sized CASSDRSLNQPQHF TGTGCCAGCAGTGATCGGTCACTCAATCAGCCCCAGCATTTT
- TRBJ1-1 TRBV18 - CASSQTELNTEAFF TGTGCCAGCTCTCAGACAGAGTTGAACACTGAAGCTTTCTTT